This is a list of T cell receptor beta chains from one sample in a study of CD8+ T cells in alopecia areata. The data were produced by immunoSEQ multiplex PCR, yet TCRdb's version contains in-frame clones alone and is incomplete. Of approximately 100,000 clones in the sample, 55% to 75% are singletons; the top ten hold about 15%. Material: CD8+ T cells sorted from blood, obtained at roughly week 55, from a patient treated with tofacitinib. The receptors here all came from a human donor with alopecia areata. Both conserved end residues are part of each CDR3. Fields, in order: clone size, V gene, CDR3 protein. A clone size is listed for some rows: how often the clone was seen (once, few, many), or a class if it is expanded.

size: .; V: TRBV4-1; CDR3: CASSQEPSGGYNTQYF
size: .; V: TRBV9; CDR3: CASSGDSPEAFF
size: once; V: TRBV7-9; CDR3: CASSLITSGGPDTQYF
size: .; V: TRBV15; CDR3: CATNRQGTYGYTF
size: .; V: TRBV30; CDR3: CAWSTSLPGEAFF
size: few; V: TRBV9; CDR3: CASSGGGQAFSGANVLTF
size: few; V: TRBV4-2; CDR3: CASSFGTGDTGELFF
size: .; V: TRBV7-2; CDR3: CASSLERGIGELFF
size: few; V: TRBV5-6; CDR3: CASSLGTGTYEQYF
size: .; V: TRBV27; CDR3: CASSLTGMTAGYTF
size: .; V: TRBV5-1; CDR3: CASSSGRNEQFF
size: .; V: TRBV30; CDR3: CAWSVTLNEKLFF
size: .; V: TRBV5-1; CDR3: CASSRGQGVETQYF
size: .; V: TRBV6-1; CDR3: CASSEGWAGNQETQYF
size: few; V: TRBV4-1; CDR3: CASSPGQGNYGYTF
size: .; V: TRBV4-1; CDR3: CASSQPGRNEQYF
size: .; V: TRBV7-9; CDR3: CASSLERVVGGYTF
size: few; V: TRBV27; CDR3: CASSPNPVNQPQHF
size: .; V: TRBV25-1; CDR3: CASSDSVDSQAFF
size: .; V: TRBV30; CDR3: CAWSVGSSTDTQYF
size: .; V: TRBV7-9; CDR3: CASSLAGPYEQYF
size: .; V: TRBV7-9; CDR3: CASSLVAGDTQYF
size: few; V: TRBV9; CDR3: CASSVAGGRDTEAFF
size: .; V: TRBV29-1; CDR3: CSVGGRETQYF
size: once; V: TRBV6-5; CDR3: CASSISGGLTEAFF
size: .; V: TRBV9; CDR3: CASSDTDTQYF
size: .; V: TRBV7-2; CDR3: CASSGAGTSSYNEQFF
size: few; V: TRBV7-9; CDR3: CASSLVEDRVF
size: .; V: TRBV5-6; CDR3: CASGSGYGYTF
size: .; V: TRBV7-8; CDR3: CASSLAVGGSNSPLHF
size: .; V: TRBV10-2; CDR3: CASTWGEVYEQYF
size: .; V: TRBV4-2; CDR3: CASSHYFSETLNTEAFF
size: .; V: TRBV15; CDR3: CATSRGQDLNYGYTF
size: .; V: TRBV4-1; CDR3: CASSLYIGLLTYEQYF
size: few; V: TRBV6-5; CDR3: CASSYSRITGELFF
size: .; V: TRBV9; CDR3: CASSVGQGNTEAFF
size: .; V: TRBV20-1; CDR3: CSAGLPQHF
size: .; V: TRBV15; CDR3: CATSPRYSAETQYF
size: .; V: TRBV12-5; CDR3: CASALGGVAEAFF
size: .; V: TRBV25-1; CDR3: CASSRVAYEQYF
size: few; V: TRBV5-6; CDR3: CASSWGTVVYEKLFF
size: .; V: TRBV9; CDR3: CASSASGAFF
size: .; V: TRBV7-9; CDR3: CASSQGGEGYTF
size: few; V: TRBV28; CDR3: CASSLTYRAAGNTIYF
size: .; V: TRBV10-3; CDR3: CAIRAPQQVGTEAFF
size: .; V: TRBV7-9; CDR3: CASSLSGAGEQYF
size: .; V: TRBV4-1; CDR3: CASSQGKRGRTDTQYF
size: .; V: TRBV12-5; CDR3: CASGLATLAGGYNEQFF
size: .; V: TRBV7-9; CDR3: CASSFFDNQPQHF
size: .; V: TRBV2; CDR3: CASSEPGGTGHSGANVLTF
size: .; V: TRBV5-8; CDR3: CASSLMGQGAGQFF
size: .; V: TRBV6-6; CDR3: CASGAGSPEAFF
size: .; V: TRBV27; CDR3: CASSFKGYEQYF
size: .; V: TRBV19; CDR3: CASSEIVGGYTGELFF
size: .; V: TRBV27; CDR3: CASSATALVSSYEQYF